A single sample gave rise to the 10 T cell receptor beta chains below, sequenced in a study of T cell responses to AZD1222 COVID-19 vaccine. The method was immunoSEQ multiplex PCR; TCRdb's version includes in-frame clones alone and lacks a portion of them. The sample lists more than 70,000 clones; 90% were seen once. The source was peripheral blood, collected 28 days after the second AZD1222 dose. Receptors originate from an adult who received the AZD1222 COVID-19 vaccine.

The rearrangement uses TRBV4-3 and TRBJ2-2, with TRBD2 as a possible D gene (6 bases). Trimming shortened V by 0 bases and J by 4 bases, and 9 bases separated the two germline ends. The CDR3 extends over 15 amino acids. CDR1 and CDR2 from the germline V gene are LGHNA and YSLEER. The CDR3 is CASSQDNGGTGELFF. CDR3 sequence (DNA): TGCGCCAGCAGCCAAGATAACGGGGGCACCGGGGAGCTGTTTTTT.

V gene TRBV14 combines with J gene TRBJ1-3; D call uncertain. The CDR3 is 13 amino acids. Germline V gene lookup returns CDR1 SGHDN and CDR2 FVKESK. The germline V and J ends were trimmed by 2 bases and 5 bases, with 7 bases remaining between them. CDR3 sequence: CASSQSNRNTIYF. For the CDR3, the DNA is TGTGCCAGCAGCCAATCCAATCGAAACACCATATATTTT. Variable domain in full (rest from reference TRBV14 and TRBJ1-3): EAGVTQFPSHSVIEKGQTVTLRCDPISGHDNLYWYRRVMGKEIKFLLHFVKESKQDESGMPNNRFLAERTGGTYSTLKVQPAELEDSGVYFCASSQSNRNTIYFGEGSWLTVV.

This clone was detected only a few times. The chain is built from TRBV3-1 (or the pseudogene TRBV3-2) and TRBJ1-2; D possibly corresponds to TRBD1 (6 bases). Trimming cost V 4 bases and J 3 bases, with 12 bases left between them. This CDR3 is built from 14 residues. Germline V gene sequence: CDR1 LGHDT, CDR2 YNNKEL (reference sequence). Here the CDR3 DNA reads TGTGCCAGCAGCCTCACAGGGCTCGACTATGGCTACACCTTC. Encoded protein: CASSLTGLDYGYTF.

The rearrangement uses TRBV29-1 and TRBJ2-2; 9 bases are shared with TRBD2. From germline, CDR1 is SQVTM and CDR2 ANQGSEA. CDR3 length: 14 residues. Trimming cost V 6 bases and J 6 bases; bases outside gene matches: 8. The CDR3 DNA sequence: TGCAGCGTATTTGCTAGCGGGGACGCCGGGGAGCTGTTTTTT. Amino acids: CSVFASGDAGELFF.

The chain combines TRBV6-5 with TRBJ2-1, with 7 bases identical to TRBD1. V shed 6 bases, J shed 7 bases, and the junction held 6 bases outside the gene matches. The length of the CDR3 is 13 residues. The V gene's germline CDR1 is MNHEY and CDR2 SVGAGI. The CDR3 region is CASSPGTVNEQFF. CDR3 DNA: TGTGCCAGCAGCCCAGGGACAGTTAATGAGCAGTTCTTC.

The count of this clone is one. CDR3 sequence: CANLRETQYF. CDR3 nucleotides: TGCGCCAACCTCCGAGAGACCCAGTACTTC. The chain has TRBV5-1 and TRBJ2-5; D gene ambiguous. The CDR3 consists of 10 residues. V lost 9 bases to trimming and J lost 4 bases, with 7 bases between them. Germline CDR1 SGHRS, CDR2 YFSETQ.

The chain uses TRBV24-1 and TRBJ1-2; a possible D gene is TRBD1 (5 bases). Germline lookup yields CDR1 KGHDR and CDR2 SFDVKD. V lost 0 bases to trimming and J lost 0 bases, with 22 bases between them. This CDR3 region has 20 residues. The CDR3: CATSDLLTRDRPSPNYGYTF. CDR3 DNA: TGTGCCACCAGTGATTTGCTTACGAGGGACCGGCCGTCACCTAACTATGGCTACACCTTC.

CDR3 protein: CASSQSGWADTQYF. The CDR3 nucleotides read TGTGCCAGCAGCCAAAGCGGTTGGGCAGATACGCAGTATTTT. The chain joins TRBV7-3 to TRBJ2-3; the D gene is possibly TRBD2 (5 bases). CDR1 and CDR2 (germline): SGHTA, FQGTGA. This CDR3 is 14 amino acids long. V lost 5 bases and J 4 bases, leaving 13 bases between the germline ends.

The chain employs TRBV5-1 and TRBJ1-2; D possibly corresponds to TRBD1 (6 bases). V lost 4 bases and J 3 bases, leaving 13 bases between the germline ends. The CDR3 has 14 residues. Germline CDR1 is SGHRS and CDR2 is YFSETQ. Here the CDR3 reads CASSGMTGDYGYTF. The DNA for the CDR3 is TGCGCCAGCAGCGGGATGACAGGAGACTATGGCTACACCTTC. The whole variable domain, remainder taken from reference TRBV5-1 and TRBJ1-2, is KAGVTQTPRYLIKTRGQQVTLSCSPISGHRSVSWYQQTPGQGLQFLFEYFSETQRNKGNFPGRFSGRQFSNSRSEMNVSTLELGDSALYLCASSGMTGDYGYTFGSGTRLTVV.

This chain uses TRBV20-1 with TRBJ1-2; D remains unclear. Trimming cost V 3 bases and J 2 bases, with 10 bases left between them. The CDR3 runs to 13 residues. Germline V gene lookup returns CDR1 DFQATT and CDR2 SNEGSKA (reference sequence). The CDR3, as DNA: TGCAGTGCTAGTAGGCAGGAGAACTATGGCTACACCTTC. As protein: CSASRQENYGYTF.